This entry is about one T cell receptor beta chain. This entry belongs to a study of control samples from healthy donors and cancer patients. The table came from immunoSEQ multiplex PCR; TCRdb's copy has only in-frame clones and leaves some out. The data contain 150,000 to 200,000 clones, about 90% of them singletons. The specimen sequenced was blood. The receptor's source is a woman aged 25 to 39 in good health.

In DNA, the CDR3 is TGTGCCAGCTCACCGATGACAGGGGACCACGAGCAGTACTTC. This codes for CASSPMTGDHEQYF. The genes are TRBV18 and TRBJ2-7; 8 bases are shared with TRBD1. Germline V gene data show CDR1 as KGHSH and CDR2 as LQKENI. Losses at the gene ends were 3 bases for V and 5 bases for J; bases not matched to a gene: 6. This CDR3 is 14 amino acids long.